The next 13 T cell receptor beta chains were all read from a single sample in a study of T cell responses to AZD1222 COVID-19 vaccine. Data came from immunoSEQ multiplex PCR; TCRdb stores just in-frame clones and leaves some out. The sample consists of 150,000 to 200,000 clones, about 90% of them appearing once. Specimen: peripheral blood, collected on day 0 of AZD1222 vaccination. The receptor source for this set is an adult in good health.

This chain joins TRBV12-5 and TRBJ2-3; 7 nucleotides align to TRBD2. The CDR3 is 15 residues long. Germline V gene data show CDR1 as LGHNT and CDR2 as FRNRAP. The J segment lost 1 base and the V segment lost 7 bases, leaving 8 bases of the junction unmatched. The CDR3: CASDSGTMGTDTQYF. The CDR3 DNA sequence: TGTGCTAGTGACTCCGGGACTATGGGCACAGATACGCAGTATTTT. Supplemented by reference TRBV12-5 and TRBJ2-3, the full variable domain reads DARVTQTPRHKVTEMGQEVTMRCQPILGHNTVFWYRQTMMQGLELLAYFRNRAPLDDSGMPKDRFSAEMPDATLATLKIQPSEPRDSAVYFCASDSGTMGTDTQYFGPGTRLTVL.

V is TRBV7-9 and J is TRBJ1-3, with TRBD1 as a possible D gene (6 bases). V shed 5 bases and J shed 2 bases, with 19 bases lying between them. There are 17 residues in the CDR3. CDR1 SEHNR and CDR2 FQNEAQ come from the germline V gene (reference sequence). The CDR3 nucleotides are TGTGCCAGCAGCGCCCCCCAGGGGAATATACCTGGAAACACCATATATTTT. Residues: CASSAPQGNIPGNTIYF.

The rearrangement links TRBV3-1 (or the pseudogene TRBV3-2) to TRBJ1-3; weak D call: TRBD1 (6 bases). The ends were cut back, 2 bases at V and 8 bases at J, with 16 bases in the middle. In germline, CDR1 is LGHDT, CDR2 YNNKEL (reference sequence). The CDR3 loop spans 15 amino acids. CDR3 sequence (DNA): TGTGCCAGCAGCCAACTTAGGGGGATGTGGGACACCATATATTTT. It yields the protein CASSQLRGMWDTIYF.

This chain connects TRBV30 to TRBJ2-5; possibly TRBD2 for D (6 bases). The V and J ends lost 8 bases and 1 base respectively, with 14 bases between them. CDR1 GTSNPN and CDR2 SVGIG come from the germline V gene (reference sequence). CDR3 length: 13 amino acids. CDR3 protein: CATTNGSQETQYF. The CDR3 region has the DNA TGTGCCACTACTAACGGGAGCCAAGAGACCCAGTACTTC.

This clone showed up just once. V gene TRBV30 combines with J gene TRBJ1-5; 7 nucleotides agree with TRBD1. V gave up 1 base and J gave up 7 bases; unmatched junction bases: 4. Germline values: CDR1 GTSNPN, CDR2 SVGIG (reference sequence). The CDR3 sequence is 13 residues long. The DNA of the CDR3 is TGTGCCTGGAGTGGAGGGACAGAACAGCCCCAGCATTTT. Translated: CAWSGGTEQPQHF.

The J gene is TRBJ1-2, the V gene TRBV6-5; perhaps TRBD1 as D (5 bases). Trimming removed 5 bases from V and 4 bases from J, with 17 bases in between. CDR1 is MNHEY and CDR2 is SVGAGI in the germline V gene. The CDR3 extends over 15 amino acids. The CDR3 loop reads CASSLVVWGGYGYTF. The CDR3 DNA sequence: TGTGCCAGCAGTCTCGTGGTGTGGGGGGGCTATGGCTACACCTTC.

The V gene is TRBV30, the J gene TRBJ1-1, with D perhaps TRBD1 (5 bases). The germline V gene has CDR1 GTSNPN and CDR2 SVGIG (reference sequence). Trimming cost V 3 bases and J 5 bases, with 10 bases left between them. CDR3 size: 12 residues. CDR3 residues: CAWRGTGTEAFF. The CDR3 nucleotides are TGTGCCTGGAGGGGGACTGGAACTGAAGCTTTCTTT.

CDR3 protein: CAISEGQNAGYTF. Written as DNA, the CDR3 is TGTGCCATCAGTGAAGGTCAGAATGCTGGCTACACCTTC. V gene TRBV10-3 combines with J gene TRBJ1-2; D remains unclear. From germline, CDR1 is ENHRY and CDR2 SYGVKD. V was shortened by 3 bases and J by 7 bases, with 12 bases between the two germline ends. The CDR3 covers 13 residues.

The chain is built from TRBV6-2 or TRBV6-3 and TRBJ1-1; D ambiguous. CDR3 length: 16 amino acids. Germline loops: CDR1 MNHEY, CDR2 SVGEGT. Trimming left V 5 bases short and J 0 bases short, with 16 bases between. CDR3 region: CASSPLEDIVNTEAFF. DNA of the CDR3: TGTGCCAGCAGTCCCTTGGAAGACATCGTGAACACTGAAGCTTTCTTT.

The CDR3, as DNA: TGTGCCAGCACGAAGGGGGACACTGAAGCTTTCTTT. Translating gives CASTKGDTEAFF. V gene TRBV6-5 combines with J gene TRBJ1-1; the D gene is possibly TRBD1 (6 bases). Trimming left V 7 bases short and J 3 bases short, with 9 bases between. CDR1 and CDR2 from the germline V gene are MNHEY and SVGAGI. The CDR3 is 12 amino acids.

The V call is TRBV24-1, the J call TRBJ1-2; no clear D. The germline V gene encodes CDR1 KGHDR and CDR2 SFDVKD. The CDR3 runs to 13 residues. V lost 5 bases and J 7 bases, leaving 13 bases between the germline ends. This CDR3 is CATSGESYSGYTF. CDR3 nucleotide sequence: TGTGCCACCAGTGGCGAAAGTTACTCTGGCTACACCTTC.

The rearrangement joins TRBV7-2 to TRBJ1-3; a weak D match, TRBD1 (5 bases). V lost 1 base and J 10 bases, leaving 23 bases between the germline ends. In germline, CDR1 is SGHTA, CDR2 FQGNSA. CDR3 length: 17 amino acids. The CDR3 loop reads CASSLGGSRIPPGTIYF. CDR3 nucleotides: TGTGCCAGCAGCTTAGGGGGCTCACGGATTCCCCCGGGGACCATATATTTT.

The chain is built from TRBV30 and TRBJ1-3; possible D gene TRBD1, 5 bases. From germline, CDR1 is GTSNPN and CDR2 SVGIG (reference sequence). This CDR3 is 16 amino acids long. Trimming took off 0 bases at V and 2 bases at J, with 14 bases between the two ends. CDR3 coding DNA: TGTGCCTGGAGTGTAACAGGCTGGGCTGCTGGAAACACCATATATTTT. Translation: CAWSVTGWAAGNTIYF.